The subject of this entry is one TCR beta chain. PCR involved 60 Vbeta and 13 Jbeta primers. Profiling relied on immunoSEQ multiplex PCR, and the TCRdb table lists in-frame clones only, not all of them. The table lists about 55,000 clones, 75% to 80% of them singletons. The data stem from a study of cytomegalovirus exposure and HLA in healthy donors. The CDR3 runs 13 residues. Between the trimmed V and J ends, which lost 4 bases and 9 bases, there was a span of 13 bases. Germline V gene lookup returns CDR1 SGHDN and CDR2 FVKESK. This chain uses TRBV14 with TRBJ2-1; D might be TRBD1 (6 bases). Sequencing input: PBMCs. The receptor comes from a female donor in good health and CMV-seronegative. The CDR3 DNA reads TGTGCCAGCAGCCCTTGGACAGAAGGTGAGCAGTTCTTC. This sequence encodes CASSPWTEGEQFF.